A selection of T cell receptor beta chains follows, all from one sample in a study of blood T cell repertoires in COVID-19. Libraries were prepared by immunoSEQ multiplex PCR; TCRdb keeps only in-frame clonotypes and omits some of them. The table includes some 200,000 clones, 80% to 90% detected once. The sample consisted of peripheral blood. These receptors were obtained from a man aged 80 or over with acute or convalescent COVID-19. Each CDR3 is given with its conserved first and last residue. A D gene is named only where the DNA matches it firmly. The listing skips clone size in some rows; elsewhere it reads once, few, many or a size class.

D gene	V gene	clone size	J gene	CDR3 DNA	CDR3 protein
TRBD1	TRBV7-9	once	TRBJ1-5	TGTGCCAGCAGCTCGCACAGTAACAGGGGGACTAGCAATCAGCCCCAGCATTTT	CASSSHSNRGTSNQPQHF
NA	TRBV27	few	TRBJ1-6	TGTGCCAGCGGGCAGGGGTTTAATTCACCCCTCCACTTT	CASGQGFNSPLHF
TRBD2	TRBV15	once	TRBJ2-1	TGTGCCACCAGCAGGGGCCCCGGGACTAGTTTCCACAATGAGCAGTTCTTC	CATSRGPGTSFHNEQFF
NA	TRBV27	NA	TRBJ2-7	TGTGCCAGCAGTCCCCGACCGGGAGAGCAGTACTTC	CASSPRPGEQYF
NA	TRBV10-3	NA	TRBJ1-5	TGTGCCATCAGTGAGACAGGAGTCGGCAATCAGCCCCAGCATTTT	CAISETGVGNQPQHF
NA	TRBV14	NA	TRBJ2-4	TGTGCCAGCAGCCGCCAACTAGAAGGCATTCAGTACTTC	CASSRQLEGIQYF
TRBD1	TRBV6-5	NA	TRBJ1-1	TGTGCCAGCAGTCGGAAGGACAGGGGGCGCGGTGAAGCTTTCTTT	CASSRKDRGRGEAFF
NA	TRBV7-3	NA	TRBJ2-2	TGTGCCAGCAGTAAAGTGGAGGGCGCGATTAACACCGGGGAGCTGTTTTTT	CASSKVEGAINTGELFF
NA	TRBV11-2	NA	TRBJ1-1	TGTGCCAGCAGCTTAGTGGGGATGAGGCAGGGGACTGAAGCTTTCTTT	CASSLVGMRQGTEAFF
NA	TRBV2	NA	TRBJ2-1	TGTGCCAGCACAAAGGACAGCGTCGGTGATGAGCAGTTCTTC	CASTKDSVGDEQFF
TRBD2	TRBV5-1	NA	TRBJ2-1	TGCGCCAGCAGCGTTAATAGCGGGATCAATGAGCAGTTCTTC	CASSVNSGINEQFF
NA	TRBV12-3/TRBV12-4	few	TRBJ1-5	TGTGCCAGCAGTTTGGAGGTGGGCCAGCCCCAGCATTTT	CASSLEVGQPQHF
TRBD2	TRBV5-8	once	TRBJ2-7	TGTGCCAGCAGCCTGCGGGGGGGGGCGGGGACCTACGAGCAGTACTTC	CASSLRGGAGTYEQYF
TRBD1	TRBV6-5	NA	TRBJ1-4	TGTGCCAGCAGTTACGCGACAGGGATCGGTGAAAAACTGTTTTTT	CASSYATGIGEKLFF
TRBD2	TRBV27	NA	TRBJ2-1	TGTGCCAGCAGCCCCTTATGGAGCGGGAGGCCGAATGAGCAGTTCTTC	CASSPLWSGRPNEQFF
TRBD2	TRBV27	NA	TRBJ2-5	TGTGCCAGCAGTTCCGGCGAACCGGGACTAGCAGGCGAGACCCAGTACTTC	CASSSGEPGLAGETQYF
TRBD1	TRBV9	NA	TRBJ1-1	TGTGCCAGCAGCCCTCACATCGGACAGGAGAACACTGAAGCTTTCTTT	CASSPHIGQENTEAFF
TRBD2	TRBV3-1/TRBV3-2	NA	TRBJ2-1	TGTGCCAGCAGCCGACAACTAGCGGGAGCCTTAAGCTCCTACAATGAGCAGTTCTTC	CASSRQLAGALSSYNEQFF
NA	TRBV7-2	once	TRBJ2-3	TGTGCCAGCAGCTTACTAGAGATGATCAGCACAGATACGCAGTATTTT	CASSLLEMISTDTQYF
TRBD2	TRBV29-1	many	TRBJ2-1	TGCAGCGGGACTAGCGAATCGAGTAATGAGCAGTTCTTC	CSGTSESSNEQFF
NA	TRBV5-1	NA	TRBJ1-6	TGCGCCAGCAGCTTGGAGTTATGTAGCTCCTATAATTCACCCCTCCACTTT	CASSLELCSSYNSPLHF
NA	TRBV27	NA	TRBJ2-3	TGTGCCAGCAGCGAGACAGGGTTAACTAGCAGAAGCACAGATACGCAGTATTTT	CASSETGLTSRSTDTQYF
NA	TRBV12-2	NA	TRBJ2-3	TGTGCAAGTCGCTTAGAGACTAGCGGGGGCCGCACAGATACGCAGTATTTT	CASRLETSGGRTDTQYF
TRBD1	TRBV3-1/TRBV3-2	NA	TRBJ2-7	TGTGCCAGCAGCCAGACAGGGGGCAACGAGCAGTACTTC	CASSQTGGNEQYF
NA	TRBV11-2	NA	TRBJ2-7	TGTGCCAGCAGCTTATCGAGGTACGAGCAGTACTTC	CASSLSRYEQYF
TRBD2	TRBV7-3	NA	TRBJ2-3	TGTGCCAGCAGCTTAAACGCGGGAGGATCAGATACGCAGTATTTT	CASSLNAGGSDTQYF
NA	TRBV11-1	NA	TRBJ2-5	TGTGCCAGCAGCTTAATTGTTGGAGACGAGACCCAGTACTTC	CASSLIVGDETQYF
TRBD1	TRBV27	NA	TRBJ1-5	TGTGCCAGCAGTTCGGGACAGGCCCCGGCTGGGCAGCCCCAGCATTTT	CASSSGQAPAGQPQHF
NA	TRBV12-2	NA	TRBJ2-2	TGTGCAAGTCGCTTAGGACAAATTTTCCCTAGCGGGAGGGGGCACACCGGGGAGCTGTTTTTT	CASRLGQIFPSGRGHTGELFF
TRBD2	TRBV30	NA	TRBJ2-1	TGTGCCTGGAGTGGTGGCGGGAGGGCCCATGAGCAGTTCTTC	CAWSGGGRAHEQFF
TRBD1	TRBV4-1	few	TRBJ2-7	TGCGCCAGCAGCCAGGGACAGGGGGCGAGGCGCGAGCAGTACTTC	CASSQGQGARREQYF
NA	TRBV3-1/TRBV3-2	few	TRBJ1-1	TGTGCCAGCAGCCAACACTCCACTGAAGCTTTCTTT	CASSQHSTEAFF
TRBD1	TRBV10-3	once	TRBJ2-3	TGTGCCATCAGTTACTCGGACAGGGGAGCAGATACGCAGTATTTT	CAISYSDRGADTQYF
NA	TRBV30	NA	TRBJ2-7	TGTGCCGGATACAGGGCTACCTACGAGCAGTACTTC	CAGYRATYEQYF
TRBD1	TRBV29-1	once	TRBJ2-3	TGCAGCGTCGAAGGACAGGGGCTTCAGTATTTT	CSVEGQGLQYF
TRBD1	TRBV6-2/TRBV6-3	NA	TRBJ2-1	TGTGCCAGCAGTTACAGATATCCGGGTGGGACAGGGTACAATGAGCAGTTCTTC	CASSYRYPGGTGYNEQFF
NA	TRBV6-5	NA	TRBJ1-1	TGTGCCAGCAGTTCCGAGGCTGAAGCTTTCTTT	CASSSEAEAFF
TRBD2	TRBV7-2	NA	TRBJ2-1	TGTGCCAGCAGCTTAGGGACTAGCGGATTCTACAATGAGCAGTTCTTC	CASSLGTSGFYNEQFF
TRBD2	TRBV4-1	NA	TRBJ2-5	TGCGCCAGCAGCCAAGACCGGACTAGCGGGAGGGCCGGGGAGACCCAGTACTTC	CASSQDRTSGRAGETQYF
TRBD1	TRBV6-5	NA	TRBJ1-1	TGTGCCAGCAGTTACGAGACAGGGGGCTCGAACACTGAAGCTTTCTTT	CASSYETGGSNTEAFF
NA	TRBV12-3/TRBV12-4	once	TRBJ1-2	TGTGCCAGCACCCGCGGGGAGGTCTATGGCTACACCTTC	CASTRGEVYGYTF
TRBD1	TRBV28	NA	TRBJ2-7	TGTGCCAGCAGTTATCAGGGGGTTGAGAGCCACGAGCAGTACTTC	CASSYQGVESHEQYF
NA	TRBV6-4	NA	TRBJ2-2	TGTGCCAGCAGTGACTCCGCACTACGGGGCACCGGGGAGCTGTTTTTT	CASSDSALRGTGELFF
TRBD2	TRBV7-2	once	TRBJ2-3	TGTGCCAGCAGCCCCCGGACTAGCCCCTGGGGCACAGATACGCAGTATTTT	CASSPRTSPWGTDTQYF
NA	TRBV10-3	NA	TRBJ2-1	TGTGCCATCAGTGATTTTCTAAACCAAAGCAATGAGCAGTTCTTC	CAISDFLNQSNEQFF
NA	TRBV11-1	NA	TRBJ2-4	TGTGCCAGCAGACGGGATATGACCAAAAACATTCAGTACTTC	CASRRDMTKNIQYF
TRBD1	TRBV3-1/TRBV3-2	NA	TRBJ2-7	TGTGCCAGCAGTCCGACAGGGGGTGCCCTCTACGAGCAGTACTTC	CASSPTGGALYEQYF
NA	TRBV28	NA	TRBJ1-4	TGTGCCAGCAGTTTTAATAATGAAAAACTGTTTTTT	CASSFNNEKLFF
TRBD2	TRBV9	NA	TRBJ2-2	TGTGCCAGCAACCCCGGGGGCGGGAGGGGTAGAACCGGGGAGCTGTTTTTT	CASNPGGGRGRTGELFF
TRBD2	TRBV7-2	NA	TRBJ2-2	TGTGCCAGCAGCCCGACTAGCCACAACACCGGGGAGCTGTTTTTT	CASSPTSHNTGELFF
NA	TRBV18	NA	TRBJ2-3	TGTGCCAGCTCAGGCGGGGTACCAGATACGCAGTATTTT	CASSGGVPDTQYF
NA	TRBV6-6	NA	TRBJ1-2	TGTGCCAGCAAGGTTGGCTCTACAGTGCCTAACTATGGCTACACCTTC	CASKVGSTVPNYGYTF